The entry below describes one T cell receptor beta chain. The data are from a study of T cell changes during pregnancy in multiple sclerosis. The junction had 7 bases not matched to a gene; V was cut back by 6 bases and J by 2 bases. The CDR3 runs 15 residues. Germline V gene data show CDR1 as SGHRS and CDR2 as YFSETQ. Clones were sequenced by immunoSEQ multiplex PCR, and TCRdb holds only the in-frame ones, with some missing. The sample has under 55,000 clones; about nine tenths are singletons. The sample in question was CD8+ T cells from peripheral blood mononuclear cells, obtained after pregnancy. This receptor was taken from a female donor with multiple sclerosis, enrolled in a pregnancy study. V gene TRBV5-1 combines with J gene TRBJ1-2; 10 nucleotides agree with TRBD1. CDR3 amino acids: CASNPGQGQNYGYTF. CDR3 nucleotide sequence: TGCGCCAGCAATCCGGGACAGGGGCAGAACTATGGCTACACCTTC.